Listed here are 5 T cell receptor beta chains from one sample, sequenced in a study of graft-versus-host responses after intestinal transplantation. These TCRs are of unknown antigen specificity. Clones were read by immunoSEQ multiplex PCR, and TCRdb kept only the in-frame ones, dropping some. Altogether roughly 96,000 clones are present, 91% being singletons, with the ten largest covering 0.4% to 0.5%. The sample in question was unstimulated CD8+ T cells sorted from spleen or lymph node cells, obtained before intestinal transplant. The receptors shown here come from a human donor who received an intestinal transplant.

This chain links TRBV4-1 with TRBJ2-5, with D possibly matching TRBD2 (6 bases). The CDR3 sequence is 17 residues long. The germline V gene has CDR1 MGHRA and CDR2 YSYEKL. V was clipped by 1 base and J by 0 bases, with 15 bases between them. CDR3 coding DNA: TGCGCCAGCAGCCAAGTTGGTAGCGGTATTCACCAAGAGACCCAGTACTTC. This translates into CASSQVGSGIHQETQYF.

The rearrangement uses TRBV9 and TRBJ2-7; D might be TRBD2 (6 bases). Germline V gene lookup returns CDR1 SGDLS and CDR2 YYNGEE. The CDR3 extends over 15 amino acids. Trimming left V 0 bases short and J 0 bases short, with 10 bases between. CDR3 bases: TGTGCCAGCAGCGTAGCCGCCGGGGGCTCCTACGAGCAGTACTTC. Translated, it gives CASSVAAGGSYEQYF.

The chain is built from TRBV6-5 and TRBJ1-1, with D hard to call. Deletions cut 5 bases from V and 5 bases from J, with 9 bases between. Per the germline V gene, CDR1 is MNHEY and CDR2 is SVGAGI. The CDR3 is 12 amino acids. CDR3 residues: CASSATGTEAFF. As DNA, the CDR3 is TGTGCCAGCAGTGCAACGGGGACTGAAGCTTTCTTT.

The chain carries TRBV28 and TRBJ2-1; 7 bases are shared with TRBD2. The length of the CDR3 is 17 residues. With 0 bases clipped from V and 0 bases from J, the junction kept 5 bases outside the gene matches. Germline V gene sequence: CDR1 MDHEN, CDR2 SYDVKM. The CDR3 protein is CASSLWGGGSSYNEQFF. Here the CDR3 DNA reads TGTGCCAGCAGTTTATGGGGGGGAGGGAGCTCCTACAATGAGCAGTTCTTC.

The V call is TRBV10-2, the J call TRBJ1-5, with D hard to call. This CDR3 contains 16 residues. Per the germline V gene, CDR1 is WSHSY and CDR2 is SAAADI. The V end was cut by 4 bases, the J end by 0 bases, with 13 bases between. The CDR3 is CASSVWAPNSNQPQHF. The DNA for the CDR3 is TGCGCCAGCAGTGTTTGGGCACCGAATAGCAATCAGCCCCAGCATTTT.